This T cell receptor (beta chain) emerged from a study of blood T cell repertoires in COVID-19. Study-wide background: The origin of the acute and convalescent COVID-19 samples was the United States, Italy and Spain.

Trimming cost V 4 bases and J 4 bases; bases outside gene matches: 9. Germline V gives CDR1 MGHRA, CDR2 YSYEKL. This CDR3 has 15 amino acids. Profiling relied on immunoSEQ multiplex PCR, and the TCRdb table lists in-frame clones only, not all of them. The sample yields 340,000 or so clones, 80% to 90% seen once. Those who participated ranged in age from roughly 18 to 90 years and resided in 20 to 30 US areas. Cohorts were based on clinical histories the participants reported. The sequencing input was PBMCs or T cells enriched from blood (not recorded which). This TCR was sampled from a woman in her forties with acute COVID-19. The chain employs TRBV4-1 and TRBJ2-7; TRBD2 matches 8 bases. Here the CDR3 reads CASSPEPLAGYEQYF. In DNA form, the CDR3 reads TGCGCCAGCAGCCCCGAACCGCTAGCGGGTTACGAGCAGTACTTC.